This is a list of T cell receptor beta chains from one sample in a study of T cell responses to AZD1222 COVID-19 vaccine. Measured with immunoSEQ multiplex PCR; TCRdb has only the in-frame clones, and not every one. The table records about 86,000 clones, roughly nine tenths of them present only once. The material was peripheral blood, obtained on day 0 of AZD1222 vaccination. The receptors here all came from an adult in good health. CDR3s include the opening cysteine and the closing phenylalanine or tryptophan. Each record gives: clone size, V gene, J gene, D gene, CDR3 protein, CDR3 DNA. The D gene is left open where the match is weak. Size tells how often a clone was seen (once, few, many) or the class of an expanded clone, and some rows leave it out.

clone_size: .
v_call: TRBV7-8
j_call: TRBJ2-1
d_call: .
cdr3_aa: CASSFGRGPNNEQFF
cdr3_nt: TGTGCCAGCAGCTTTGGGCGGGGGCCCAACAATGAGCAGTTCTTC

clone_size: .
v_call: TRBV4-3
j_call: TRBJ1-5
d_call: .
cdr3_aa: CASSQTRVQPQHF
cdr3_nt: TGCGCCAGCAGCCAAACCCGGGTTCAGCCCCAGCATTTT

clone_size: .
v_call: TRBV6-2/TRBV6-3
j_call: TRBJ2-1
d_call: .
cdr3_aa: CASSGRENEQFF
cdr3_nt: TGTGCCAGCAGTGGAAGGGAGAATGAGCAGTTCTTC

clone_size: .
v_call: TRBV3-1/TRBV3-2
j_call: TRBJ1-1
d_call: .
cdr3_aa: CASSQGAQGATEAFF
cdr3_nt: TGTGCCAGCAGCCAAGGCGCCCAGGGAGCCACTGAAGCTTTCTTT

clone_size: .
v_call: TRBV14
j_call: TRBJ2-7
d_call: .
cdr3_aa: CASSQEGYEQYF
cdr3_nt: TGTGCCAGCAGCCAAGAAGGCTACGAGCAGTACTTC

clone_size: .
v_call: TRBV27
j_call: TRBJ2-1
d_call: .
cdr3_aa: CASTATSSYNEQFF
cdr3_nt: TGTGCCAGCACTGCTACGTCGAGCTACAATGAGCAGTTCTTC

clone_size: .
v_call: TRBV30
j_call: TRBJ1-6
d_call: .
cdr3_aa: CAWRGQYISYNSPLHF
cdr3_nt: TGTGCCTGGAGAGGACAGTACATCTCCTATAATTCACCCCTCCACTTT

clone_size: .
v_call: TRBV6-5
j_call: TRBJ1-1
d_call: .
cdr3_aa: CASTLDSMNTEAFF
cdr3_nt: TGTGCCAGCACCTTGGACTCTATGAACACTGAAGCTTTCTTT

clone_size: .
v_call: TRBV5-3
j_call: TRBJ1-2
d_call: .
cdr3_aa: CARSLTYGYTF
cdr3_nt: TGTGCCAGAAGCCTAACCTATGGCTACACCTTC

clone_size: .
v_call: TRBV2
j_call: TRBJ2-3
d_call: TRBD2
cdr3_aa: CASSPQLGLAGVTQYF
cdr3_nt: TGTGCCAGCAGCCCCCAGCTAGGACTAGCGGGAGTTACGCAGTATTTT

clone_size: .
v_call: TRBV30
j_call: TRBJ2-5
d_call: .
cdr3_aa: CAWSVLSGARETQYF
cdr3_nt: TGTGCCTGGAGTGTATTGAGTGGGGCGCGGGAGACCCAGTACTTC

clone_size: .
v_call: TRBV4-3
j_call: TRBJ1-2
d_call: TRBD1
cdr3_aa: CASSLRDRDTSIYGYTF
cdr3_nt: TGCGCCAGCAGCCTCCGGGACAGGGATACGTCTATCTATGGCTACACCTTC

clone_size: .
v_call: TRBV5-5
j_call: TRBJ1-6
d_call: .
cdr3_aa: CASSSGMFVRGNSPLHF
cdr3_nt: TGTGCCAGCAGCTCCGGTATGTTCGTGCGGGGAAATTCACCCCTCCACTTT

clone_size: .
v_call: TRBV14
j_call: TRBJ2-2
d_call: TRBD2
cdr3_aa: CASSQIVLAGATGELFF
cdr3_nt: TGTGCCAGCAGCCAAATCGTACTAGCGGGGGCCACCGGGGAGCTGTTTTTT

clone_size: .
v_call: TRBV5-4
j_call: TRBJ2-3
d_call: .
cdr3_aa: CASSLQGSTDTQYF
cdr3_nt: TGTGCCAGCAGCCTACAGGGTAGCACAGATACGCAGTATTTT

clone_size: .
v_call: TRBV2
j_call: TRBJ1-5
d_call: .
cdr3_aa: CASSPTDNQPQHF
cdr3_nt: TGTGCCAGCAGTCCGACAGATAATCAGCCCCAGCATTTT

clone_size: .
v_call: TRBV18
j_call: TRBJ2-7
d_call: TRBD1
cdr3_aa: CASSPGTGGSEQYF
cdr3_nt: TGTGCCAGCTCACCCGGGACAGGGGGCTCTGAGCAGTACTTC

clone_size: .
v_call: TRBV5-1
j_call: TRBJ2-1
d_call: .
cdr3_aa: CASSLGYRGLGNEQFF
cdr3_nt: TGCGCCAGCAGCTTGGGCTACCGGGGCCTCGGAAATGAGCAGTTCTTC

clone_size: .
v_call: TRBV5-1
j_call: TRBJ2-5
d_call: TRBD2
cdr3_aa: CASRAWSGGALLETQYF
cdr3_nt: TGCGCCAGCAGGGCATGGAGCGGGGGGGCCCTTTTAGAGACCCAGTACTTC

clone_size: .
v_call: TRBV5-5
j_call: TRBJ1-1
d_call: .
cdr3_aa: CASSSTDRKNTEAFF
cdr3_nt: TGTGCCAGCAGCTCAACCGACAGGAAGAACACTGAAGCTTTCTTT

clone_size: .
v_call: TRBV9
j_call: TRBJ1-3
d_call: .
cdr3_aa: CASSVRSSGNTIYF
cdr3_nt: TGTGCCAGCAGCGTACGCTCCTCTGGAAACACCATATATTTT

clone_size: .
v_call: TRBV19
j_call: TRBJ1-4
d_call: .
cdr3_aa: CASSLQGSNEKLFF
cdr3_nt: TGTGCCAGTAGCTTACAGGGAAGCAATGAAAAACTGTTTTTT

clone_size: .
v_call: TRBV6-5
j_call: TRBJ2-1
d_call: .
cdr3_aa: CASSYSGFGNEQFF
cdr3_nt: TGTGCCAGCAGTTACTCCGGGTTTGGCAATGAGCAGTTCTTC

clone_size: .
v_call: TRBV18
j_call: TRBJ2-7
d_call: .
cdr3_aa: CASSHGRNSEQYF
cdr3_nt: TGTGCCAGCTCACACGGTCGTAATAGCGAGCAGTACTTC

clone_size: .
v_call: TRBV20-1
j_call: TRBJ2-3
d_call: .
cdr3_aa: CSAGQTDTQYF
cdr3_nt: TGCAGTGCAGGACAGACAGATACGCAGTATTTT

clone_size: .
v_call: TRBV24-1
j_call: TRBJ2-2
d_call: .
cdr3_aa: CATSDQASNTGELFF
cdr3_nt: TGTGCCACCAGTGACCAGGCCTCGAACACCGGGGAGCTGTTTTTT

clone_size: .
v_call: TRBV30
j_call: TRBJ1-2
d_call: TRBD1
cdr3_aa: CAWSRDSFFYGYTF
cdr3_nt: TGTGCCTGGAGTCGGGACAGCTTTTTCTATGGCTACACCTTC

clone_size: .
v_call: TRBV7-9
j_call: TRBJ1-1
d_call: .
cdr3_aa: CASSLVALVMNTEAFF
cdr3_nt: TGTGCCAGCAGCTTAGTTGCCCTCGTAATGAACACTGAAGCTTTCTTT

clone_size: .
v_call: TRBV18
j_call: TRBJ1-1
d_call: .
cdr3_aa: CASSPQGNTEAFF
cdr3_nt: TGTGCCAGCTCACCACAAGGGAACACTGAAGCTTTCTTT

clone_size: .
v_call: TRBV15
j_call: TRBJ1-1
d_call: .
cdr3_aa: CATSRERDSNTEAFF
cdr3_nt: TGTGCCACCAGCAGAGAGAGGGACTCGAACACTGAAGCTTTCTTT

clone_size: .
v_call: TRBV28
j_call: TRBJ2-3
d_call: TRBD2
cdr3_aa: CASTPGAGGRDTQYF
cdr3_nt: TGTGCCAGCACCCCCGGAGCGGGGGGGAGAGATACGCAGTATTTT

clone_size: once
v_call: TRBV4-3
j_call: TRBJ1-2
d_call: .
cdr3_aa: CASSHQYGGAEYGYTF
cdr3_nt: TGCGCCAGCAGCCACCAATATGGGGGCGCTGAGTATGGCTACACCTTC

clone_size: .
v_call: TRBV5-4
j_call: TRBJ2-7
d_call: TRBD1
cdr3_aa: CASSVQGFTYEQYF
cdr3_nt: TGTGCCAGCAGCGTACAGGGGTTCACGTACGAGCAGTACTTC

clone_size: .
v_call: TRBV18
j_call: TRBJ1-1
d_call: .
cdr3_aa: CASVLEGGTEAFF
cdr3_nt: TGTGCCAGCGTCCTCGAAGGGGGCACTGAAGCTTTCTTT

clone_size: once
v_call: TRBV28
j_call: TRBJ2-7
d_call: .
cdr3_aa: CASIGSYRSEQYF
cdr3_nt: TGTGCCAGCATCGGATCTTATCGAAGCGAGCAGTACTTC

clone_size: .
v_call: TRBV7-9
j_call: TRBJ2-7
d_call: TRBD1
cdr3_aa: CASSPDRSYEQYF
cdr3_nt: TGTGCCAGCAGCCCGGACAGGTCCTACGAGCAGTACTTC

clone_size: once
v_call: TRBV9
j_call: TRBJ2-1
d_call: .
cdr3_aa: CASSPSGASYNEQFF
cdr3_nt: TGTGCCAGCAGCCCCTCCGGGGCCTCCTACAATGAGCAGTTCTTC

clone_size: .
v_call: TRBV5-5
j_call: TRBJ2-2
d_call: TRBD1
cdr3_aa: CASSLGQGNTGELFF
cdr3_nt: TGTGCCAGCAGCTTGGGACAGGGGAACACCGGGGAGCTGTTTTTT

clone_size: .
v_call: TRBV7-9
j_call: TRBJ2-7
d_call: TRBD2
cdr3_aa: CASSLGTGLAGEYF
cdr3_nt: TGTGCCAGCAGCTTAGGAACGGGACTAGCGGGGGAGTACTTC

clone_size: once
v_call: TRBV9
j_call: TRBJ2-7
d_call: TRBD1
cdr3_aa: CASSVGTGGEQYF
cdr3_nt: TGTGCCAGCAGCGTAGGGACAGGCGGCGAGCAGTACTTC

clone_size: once
v_call: TRBV10-2
j_call: TRBJ2-1
d_call: .
cdr3_aa: CASSDTTGNEQFF
cdr3_nt: TGCGCCAGCAGTGATACAACGGGGAATGAGCAGTTCTTC

clone_size: .
v_call: TRBV5-4
j_call: TRBJ2-3
d_call: TRBD2
cdr3_aa: CASSLGASGEDTQYF
cdr3_nt: TGTGCCAGCAGCTTGGGTGCTAGCGGGGAAGATACGCAGTATTTT

clone_size: once
v_call: TRBV13
j_call: TRBJ2-1
d_call: .
cdr3_aa: CASSLPGLSSYNEQFF
cdr3_nt: TGTGCCAGCAGCTTACCTGGACTGAGCTCCTACAATGAGCAGTTCTTC

clone_size: .
v_call: TRBV2
j_call: TRBJ1-5
d_call: .
cdr3_aa: CASSPVRSSNQPQHF
cdr3_nt: TGTGCCAGCAGCCCCGTGAGATCAAGCAATCAGCCCCAGCATTTT

clone_size: few
v_call: TRBV11-2
j_call: TRBJ2-1
d_call: .
cdr3_aa: CASSLGGRQFF
cdr3_nt: TGTGCCAGCAGCTTGGGGGGAAGACAGTTCTTC

clone_size: once
v_call: TRBV9
j_call: TRBJ2-6
d_call: .
cdr3_aa: CASSVGWAPGANVLTF
cdr3_nt: TGTGCCAGCAGCGTAGGGTGGGCCCCTGGGGCCAACGTCCTGACTTTC

clone_size: .
v_call: TRBV5-1
j_call: TRBJ1-1
d_call: .
cdr3_aa: CASSFGGNTEAFF
cdr3_nt: TGCGCCAGCAGCTTTGGAGGGAACACTGAAGCTTTCTTT

clone_size: .
v_call: TRBV5-1
j_call: TRBJ1-6
d_call: .
cdr3_aa: CASSPGHNNSPLHF
cdr3_nt: TGCGCCAGCAGCCCGGGACACAATAATTCACCCCTCCACTTT

clone_size: .
v_call: TRBV29-1
j_call: TRBJ1-1
d_call: .
cdr3_aa: CSVPKPPNTEAFF
cdr3_nt: TGCAGCGTCCCTAAGCCCCCGAACACTGAAGCTTTCTTT

clone_size: .
v_call: TRBV20-1
j_call: TRBJ1-4
d_call: .
cdr3_aa: CSASHRVGEKLFF
cdr3_nt: TGCAGTGCTAGTCATCGGGTTGGAGAAAAACTGTTTTTT

clone_size: .
v_call: TRBV21-1
j_call: TRBJ1-4
d_call: .
cdr3_aa: CASSLGGTTDEKLFF
cdr3_nt: TGTGCCAGCAGCCTCGGAGGCACGACGGATGAAAAACTGTTTTTT

clone_size: .
v_call: TRBV29-1
j_call: TRBJ1-5
d_call: .
cdr3_aa: CSAGGAPNQPQHF
cdr3_nt: TGCAGCGCTGGGGGGGCTCCTAATCAGCCCCAGCATTTT

clone_size: once
v_call: TRBV19
j_call: TRBJ1-1
d_call: .
cdr3_aa: CASGNRDLNTEAFF
cdr3_nt: TGTGCCAGTGGTAACAGGGACTTGAACACTGAAGCTTTCTTT

clone_size: .
v_call: TRBV18
j_call: TRBJ1-4
d_call: TRBD1
cdr3_aa: CASSPGQGPNEKLFF
cdr3_nt: TGTGCCAGCTCCCCGGGACAGGGCCCTAATGAAAAACTGTTTTTT

clone_size: .
v_call: TRBV4-3
j_call: TRBJ1-2
d_call: TRBD1
cdr3_aa: CASSQGQGNDGYTF
cdr3_nt: TGCGCCAGCAGCCAGGGACAGGGGAATGATGGCTACACCTTC